Sequencing of this T cell receptor beta chain was carried out in a study of shared clonotypes between healthy human individuals. Produced via immunoSEQ multiplex PCR; TCRdb's table is partial and in-frame only. The data hold around 610,000 clones, with approximately 96% observed a single time. Germline CDR1 and CDR2: MNHEY and SMNVEV (reference sequence). This CDR3 is 15 amino acids long. V was pared by 7 bases and J by 6 bases, with 19 bases between. Terminally differentiated effector memory CD45RA+ cells were excluded by CCR7 positive selection of CD45RO-negative cells. General study points: The donor pool, a small one, limited the genetic and exposure-history diversity represented. The sharing of 4% to 5.5% of naive CD4 clonotypes was seen across a handful of donors. Even with large depth, rarefaction showed that sorted-subset sequencing was incomplete.

Regarding this clone: Its antigen is as yet unknown.

This clonotype originated in a woman aged 30 to 39 in good health. This chain links TRBV27 with TRBJ2-1, with D perhaps matching TRBD1 (6 bases). Material: naive CD8+ T cells sorted from blood. Written as DNA, the CDR3 is TGTGCCAGCAATCCTCAGGGCAGGGGCGGCAATGAGCAGTTCTTC. Encoded protein: CASNPQGRGGNEQFF.